Listed below are T cell receptor beta chains from one sample, sequenced in a study of Ad26.COV2.S vaccination and SARS-CoV-2 variants. Clones were sequenced by immunoSEQ multiplex PCR, and TCRdb holds only the in-frame ones, with some missing. The sample has 120,000 to 150,000 clones, approximately 90% seen once. The sequences come from peripheral blood, collected after recovery from COVID-19. The receptor source for this set is a human donor who had recovered from COVID-19. The CDR3 runs from the conserved cysteine through the conserved F or W. Fields, in order: D gene, V gene, clone size, J gene, CDR3 protein, CDR3 DNA. D genes are given only for firm matches. The size entry is marked missing in some rows and otherwise reads once, few, many or a size class.

D: .; V: TRBV28; size: .; J: TRBJ2-1; CDR3: CASIKGGASGNEQFF; DNA: TGTGCCAGCATCAAGGGGGGGGCCTCGGGCAATGAGCAGTTCTTC
D: .; V: TRBV4-3; size: once; J: TRBJ2-2; CDR3: CASSQDRSFTGELFF; DNA: TGCGCCAGCAGCCAAGACCGGAGTTTCACCGGGGAGCTGTTTTTT
D: .; V: TRBV6-2/TRBV6-3; size: .; J: TRBJ2-1; CDR3: CASSYSPERYNEQFF; DNA: TGTGCCAGCAGTTACTCACCAGAACGGTATAATGAGCAGTTCTTC
D: .; V: TRBV4-3; size: .; J: TRBJ1-2; CDR3: CASSQDPTATNYGYTF; DNA: TGCGCCAGCAGCCAAGATCCTACGGCCACAAACTATGGCTACACCTTC
D: .; V: TRBV3-1/TRBV3-2; size: .; J: TRBJ2-1; CDR3: CASSQEDNEQFF; DNA: TGTGCCAGCAGCCAAGAGGACAATGAGCAGTTCTTC
D: .; V: TRBV9; size: .; J: TRBJ2-5; CDR3: CASSVGQGGQETQYF; DNA: TGTGCCAGCAGCGTAGGACAGGGAGGGCAAGAGACCCAGTACTTC
D: .; V: TRBV28; size: .; J: TRBJ2-3; CDR3: CASIPAGQRTDTQYF; DNA: TGTGCCAGCATCCCCGCGGGACAGCGCACAGATACGCAGTATTTT
D: TRBD1; V: TRBV6-4; size: .; J: TRBJ1-2; CDR3: CASSDLAGTDQGGYTF; DNA: TGTGCCAGCAGTGACTTGGCCGGGACAGATCAAGGGGGCTACACCTTC
D: TRBD1; V: TRBV25-1; size: .; J: TRBJ1-2; CDR3: CASSEGTEGGGYTF; DNA: TGTGCCAGCAGTGAGGGGACAGAGGGAGGTGGCTACACCTTC
D: .; V: TRBV7-2; size: .; J: TRBJ2-5; CDR3: CASSLGPGETQYF; DNA: TGTGCCAGCAGCTTAGGGCCGGGCGAGACCCAGTACTTC
D: .; V: TRBV28; size: .; J: TRBJ1-5; CDR3: CASTLNRVPNQPQHF; DNA: TGTGCCAGCACCCTGAACAGGGTCCCCAATCAGCCCCAGCATTTT
D: .; V: TRBV18; size: .; J: TRBJ1-1; CDR3: CASSPYVTGGTEAFF; DNA: TGTGCCAGCTCACCATACGTAACGGGAGGCACTGAAGCTTTCTTT
D: .; V: TRBV27; size: .; J: TRBJ2-1; CDR3: CASSSTGSSYNEQFF; DNA: TGTGCCAGCAGTTCTACAGGGAGCTCCTACAATGAGCAGTTCTTC
D: TRBD1; V: TRBV6-2/TRBV6-3; size: .; J: TRBJ2-7; CDR3: CASSSLDLIGTGVDEQYF; DNA: TGTGCCAGCAGTTCTCTCGACCTCATCGGGACAGGGGTTGACGAGCAGTACTTC
D: .; V: TRBV5-1; size: once; J: TRBJ2-2; CDR3: CASSWGSDTGELFF; DNA: TGCGCCAGCAGCTGGGGGTCAGACACCGGGGAGCTGTTTTTT
D: TRBD2; V: TRBV3-1/TRBV3-2; size: .; J: TRBJ2-2; CDR3: CASASGGAFPGELFF; DNA: TGTGCCAGCGCGAGCGGGGGGGCCTTCCCCGGGGAGCTGTTTTTT
D: .; V: TRBV10-3; size: .; J: TRBJ1-3; CDR3: CAIRDPTSSGNTIYF; DNA: TGTGCCATCAGGGACCCAACGAGCTCTGGAAACACCATATATTTT
D: .; V: TRBV11-2; size: .; J: TRBJ2-7; CDR3: CASSHPRDTLTYEQYF; DNA: TGTGCCAGCAGCCACCCCCGGGACACCTTAACCTACGAGCAGTACTTC
D: .; V: TRBV4-1; size: .; J: TRBJ1-3; CDR3: CASSQADSREGNTIYF; DNA: TGCGCCAGCAGCCAAGCAGACTCACGCGAGGGAAACACCATATATTTT
D: TRBD1; V: TRBV18; size: few; J: TRBJ2-7; CDR3: CASSPPGQAGEQYF; DNA: TGTGCCAGCTCACCACCGGGACAGGCTGGCGAGCAGTACTTC